This passage covers 24 T cell receptor beta chains from one sample sequenced in a study of CD8+CD57+ T cells in acquired aplastic anemia. Both TCR beta VDJ combination and CDR3 sequence profiling were carried out. Genomic DNA was the template for this profiling. TCRdb reprocessed the reads with MiXCR, giving one entry per CDR3 protein. The sample comprises a few hundred thousand distinct CDR3 sequences, approximately 35% of which are singletons, and 1% to 1.3% rests with the top ten. The sample was sorted CD4+, CD8+, or CD8+CD57+ T cells (not recorded which) from PBMCs. These receptors all come from a human donor in good health, serving as a control.

As concerns this clonotype: The junction and the germline gene differ at one end; a read error may be behind it. The chain has TRBV10-3 and TRBJ2-3, with 7 positions matching TRBD1. CDR3 size: 14 residues. Germline CDR1 and CDR2: ENHRY and SYGVKD. This chain's CDR3 is CAITRTGSTNTQYF. In DNA form, the CDR3 reads TGCGCCATCACCCGGACAGGTAGCACAAATACGCAGTATTTT.

Comments on this clonotype: A read error may be the cause here, since a much bigger clone is one base away. The V and J genes are TRBV20-1 and TRBJ1-5; the D is unclear. The CDR3 length is 13 residues. Germline CDR1 and CDR2: DFQATT and SNEGSKA (reference sequence). Trimming left V 3 bases short and J 5 bases short, with 11 bases between. As DNA, the CDR3 is TGCAGTGCTAGTAAGCAGAGGGATCAGCCCCAGCATTTT. It specifies CSASKQRDQPQHF.

The chain links TRBV30 to TRBJ2-3; 7 bases are shared with TRBD2. Germline V gene lookup returns CDR1 GTSNPN and CDR2 SVGIG (reference sequence). Unmatched junction bases numbered 3, after V lost 4 bases and J lost 5 bases. The CDR3 length is 12 residues. CDR3 residues: CAWNTGGDTQYF. In DNA, the CDR3 is TGTGCCTGGAATACGGGAGGAGATACGCAGTATTTT.

This clonotype was seen many times. The genes are TRBV7-7 and TRBJ2-1; TRBD1 agrees at 8 bases. Per germline, CDR1 SSHAT and CDR2 FNYEAQ (reference sequence). CDR3 length: 14 amino acids. The V gene end was trimmed by 5 bases and the J gene end by 10 bases; junction bases not matched to a gene: 10. The CDR3 loop is CASSQTTGQGEQFF. The CDR3 nucleotides read TGTGCCAGCAGCCAAACCACCGGACAGGGCGAGCAGTTCTTC.

This clonotype was detected many times. The rearrangement uses TRBV5-5 and TRBJ1-2; D call uncertain. This CDR3 region has 12 residues. CDR1 SGHKS and CDR2 YYEKEE come from the germline V gene (reference sequence). V lost 2 bases to trimming and J lost 6 bases, with 8 bases between them. CDR3 residues: CASSFSGNGYTF. In DNA, the CDR3 is TGTGCCAGCAGCTTTAGTGGTAATGGCTACACCTTC.

This clonotype appeared a few times. The J gene is TRBJ1-2, the V gene TRBV18; D might be TRBD1 (5 bases). The V gene lost 1 base and the J gene lost 2 bases, with 20 bases spanning the gap. This CDR3 spans 18 amino acids. The germline CDR1 and CDR2 sequences are KGHSH and LQKENI. Here the CDR3 DNA reads TGTGCCAGCTCACCACGCAGTTGGGACCCCACTCCAAACTATGGCTACACCTTC. Its translation is CASSPRSWDPTPNYGYTF. The whole variable domain, filled in from reference TRBV18 and TRBJ1-2, reads NAGVMQNPRHLVRRRGQEARLRCSPMKGHSHVYWYRQLPEEGLKFMVYLQKENIIDESGMPKERFSAEFPKEGPSILRIQQVVRGDSAAYFCASSPRSWDPTPNYGYTFGSGTRLTVV.

Details on this clonotype: One base away lies a much larger clone, so this may be a sequencing read error. The chain is built from TRBV2 and TRBJ2-5; 12 nucleotides line up with TRBD1. The ends lost 4 bases at V and 5 bases at J; junction bases unmatched: 8. The CDR3 runs to 16 residues. Germline V gene lookup returns CDR1 SNHLY and CDR2 FYNNEI. CDR3 in DNA: TGTGCCAGCAGTGGGGGGGACAGGGGGCCGCATGAGACCCAGTACTTC. Encoded protein: CASSGGDRGPHETQYF.

This clonotype was detected only once. The chain couples TRBV25-1 to TRBJ1-2; D call uncertain. This CDR3 is built from 20 residues. Per germline, CDR1 MGHDK and CDR2 SYGVNS. V lost 6 bases and J lost 0, with 29 bases in between. CDR3 sequence: CASSPPSIGQKYKANYGYTF. In DNA form, the CDR3 reads TGTGCCAGCAGCCCACCCTCCATTGGGCAGAAATACAAAGCTAACTATGGCTACACCTTC.

This clonotype was counted many times. This chain joins TRBV2 and TRBJ2-5; no definite D call. Germline CDR1 and CDR2: SNHLY and FYNNEI. The CDR3 contains 11 residues. V was shortened by 4 bases and J by 1 base, with 1 base between the two germline ends. The chain's CDR3 is CASSVQETQYF. Written as DNA, the CDR3 is TGTGCCAGCAGTGTCCAAGAGACCCAGTACTTC.

The sample holds many counts of this clonotype. This chain connects TRBV30 to TRBJ2-7; D is perhaps TRBD1 (6 bases). The ends were cut back, 0 bases at V and 8 bases at J, with 8 bases in the middle. The CDR3 totals 11 residues. Germline lookup yields CDR1 GTSNPN and CDR2 SVGIG (reference sequence). CDR3 in amino acids: CAWSVGGKQYF. DNA for the CDR3: TGTGCCTGGAGTGTAGGGGGTAAGCAGTACTTC.

The chain combines TRBV29-1 with TRBJ2-7, with 7 bases identical to TRBD1. Trimming removed 6 bases from V and 4 bases from J; junction bases left unmatched: 6. Germline V gene data show CDR1 as SQVTM and CDR2 as ANQGSEA. This CDR3 region has 12 residues. DNA of the CDR3: TGCAGCGTCGGACAGGATTATTACGAGCAGTACTTC. It encodes CSVGQDYYEQYF.

At least ten counts were recorded for this clonotype. The chain links TRBV6-1 to TRBJ2-7; 9 positions match TRBD2. Germline V gene lookup returns CDR1 MNHNS and CDR2 SASEGT. The trim removed 7 bases at V and 0 bases at J, leaving 7 bases unmatched. This CDR3 comprises 15 residues. The CDR3 sequence is CASTVGGGASYEQYF. Written as DNA, the CDR3 is TGTGCCAGCACCGTCGGCGGGGGGGCCTCCTACGAGCAGTACTTC.

On this clonotype: A junction boundary mismatches the germline segment, possibly from a read error. This chain connects TRBV6-2 or TRBV6-3 to TRBJ2-7, with TRBD2 matching 8 bases. This CDR3 has 17 amino acids. From germline, CDR1 is MNHEY and CDR2 SVGEGT. This chain's CDR3 is CASSYSRSFGGAYEQCF. DNA of the CDR3: TGTGCCAGCAGTTACTCGAGGTCTTTCGGGGGGGCCTACGAGCAGTGCTTC.

The chain employs TRBV12-3 or TRBV12-4 and TRBJ1-5, with TRBD1 matching 10 bases. This CDR3 is 14 amino acids long. V lost 5 bases to trimming and J lost 6 bases; unmatched junction nucleotides: 4. The CDR3 nucleotides are TGTGCCAGCAGTCCTCGGACAGGGGGTCAGCCCCAGCATTTT. As protein: CASSPRTGGQPQHF.

This clonotype was counted between two and nine times. The gene calls are TRBV15 and TRBJ2-7; D is tentatively TRBD1 or TRBD2 (5 bases each). Trimming left V 1 base short and J 5 bases short, with 18 bases between. This CDR3 has 16 amino acids. Germline lookup yields CDR1 LNHNV and CDR2 YYDKDF (reference sequence). DNA of the CDR3: TGTGCCACCAGCAGAGTCTATCCGAGGTTGGGGGACGAGCAGTACTTC. This codes for CATSRVYPRLGDEQYF.

The rearrangement links TRBV18 to TRBJ1-2; no clear D gene. Looked up from germline, CDR1 is KGHSH and CDR2 is LQKENI. This CDR3 comprises 12 residues. Trimming took 2 bases from V and 6 from J, leaving 7 bases between them. The DNA of the CDR3 is TGTGCCAGCTCACCAAGGGCTAATGGCTACACCTTC. Protein: CASSPRANGYTF. Supplemented by reference TRBV18 and TRBJ1-2, the full variable domain reads NAGVMQNPRHLVRRRGQEARLRCSPMKGHSHVYWYRQLPEEGLKFMVYLQKENIIDESGMPKERFSAEFPKEGPSILRIQQVVRGDSAAYFCASSPRANGYTFGSGTRLTVV.

As for this clonotype: This may come from a read error, since a much larger clone is one base off. The rearrangement joins TRBV7-8 to TRBJ2-7; weak D call: TRBD1 (5 bases). This CDR3 is built from 12 residues. In germline, CDR1 is SGHVS, CDR2 FQNEAQ. CDR3 sequence reads: CTSSLANREQYF. For the CDR3, the DNA is TGTACCAGCAGCTTAGCCAACAGGGAGCAGTACTTC.

There are many counts of this clonotype. CDR3 in amino acids: CASSVRRLGETQYF. Here the CDR3 DNA reads TGTGCCAGCAGTGTCCGTCGGCTGGGAGAGACCCAGTACTTC. The chain has TRBV2 and TRBJ2-5; no clear D gene. In germline, CDR1 is SNHLY, CDR2 FYNNEI. The CDR3 totals 14 residues. V was cut by 4 bases and J by 4 bases, with 13 bases left in between.

A remark on this clonotype: Mismatch with germline at one junction end may stem from a read error. The chain carries TRBV19 and TRBJ1-6; tentative D call: TRBD1 (6 bases). There are 13 residues in the CDR3. Germline V gene sequence: CDR1 LNHDA, CDR2 SQIVND (reference sequence). The CDR3 nucleotides read TGTGCCAGCAGTAGACAGGATAATTCGCCCCTCCACTTT. Encoded protein: CASSRQDNSPLHF.

This clonotype was counted many times. This chain connects TRBV7-2 to TRBJ2-7; 10 bases are shared with TRBD2. After removal of 5 bases from V and 7 bases from J, the junction contained 14 bases not matched to a gene. The CDR3 extends over 16 amino acids. CDR1 and CDR2 from the germline V gene are SGHTA and FQGNSA. CDR3 in DNA: TGTGCCAGCAGCCTAAATAGCGGGGGGTCCGTCGGAGAGCAGTACTTC. Translated, it gives CASSLNSGGSVGEQYF.

This clonotype was seen a handful of times. This chain uses TRBV2 with TRBJ2-5; 8 bases map to TRBD1. V lost 6 bases, J lost 5 bases, and 8 bases stayed unmatched. The CDR3 runs 14 residues. Per the germline V gene, CDR1 is SNHLY and CDR2 is FYNNEI. The DNA for the CDR3 is TGTGCCAGCAGCGGTCAGGGGGCCACGGAGACCCAGTACTTC. This encodes CASSGQGATETQYF. Complete variable domain (other parts from reference TRBV2 and TRBJ2-5): EPEVTQTPSHQVTQMGQEVILRCVPISNHLYFYWYRQILGQKVEFLVSFYNNEISEKSEIFDDQFSVERPDGSNFTLKIRSTKLEDSAMYFCASSGQGATETQYFGPGTRLLVL.

On this clonotype: Since a much larger clone is just one base distant, this may be a read error. Because the CDR3 is missing its conserved closing phenylalanine or tryptophan, this is likely a read error. The rearrangement joins TRBV12-3 or TRBV12-4 to TRBJ2-5; D is ambiguous. The CDR3 is 13 amino acids. V shed 3 bases and J shed 3 bases, with 8 bases lying between them. CDR3 protein: CASSFSPEETQYL. In nucleotides, the CDR3 is TGTGCCAGCAGTTTCTCCCCAGAAGAGACCCAGTACCTC.

This clonotype was seen many times. This chain joins TRBV19 and TRBJ1-1; no reliable D call. The CDR3 is 14 amino acids. Germline V gene sequence: CDR1 LNHDA, CDR2 SQIVND (reference sequence). Trimming pared 5 bases from V and 2 bases from J, leaving 12 bases between. CDR3 loop: CASSRSGSNTEAFF. DNA of the CDR3: TGTGCCAGTAGTCGGTCTGGGTCAAACACTGAAGCTTTCTTT.

The J gene is TRBJ1-1, the V gene TRBV2; 7 nucleotides match TRBD1. This CDR3 contains 13 residues. With 10 bases clipped from V and 5 bases from J, the junction kept 10 bases outside the gene matches. CDR1 is SNHLY, CDR2 FYNNEI, per germline. DNA of the CDR3: TGTGCCATCAGCTTAGGGGGCGGGACTGAAGCTTTCTTT. Amino acid sequence: CAISLGGGTEAFF.